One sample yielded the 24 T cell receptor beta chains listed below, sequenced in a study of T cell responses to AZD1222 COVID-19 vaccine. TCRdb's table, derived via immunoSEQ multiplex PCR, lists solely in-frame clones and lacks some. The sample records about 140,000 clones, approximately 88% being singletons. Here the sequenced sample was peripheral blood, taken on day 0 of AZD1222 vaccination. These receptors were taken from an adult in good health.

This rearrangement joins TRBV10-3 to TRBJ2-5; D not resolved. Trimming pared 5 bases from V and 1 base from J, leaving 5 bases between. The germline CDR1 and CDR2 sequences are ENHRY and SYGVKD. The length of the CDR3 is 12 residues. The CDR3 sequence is CAISPTQETQYF. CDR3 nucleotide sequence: TGTGCCATCAGTCCTACCCAAGAGACCCAGTACTTC.

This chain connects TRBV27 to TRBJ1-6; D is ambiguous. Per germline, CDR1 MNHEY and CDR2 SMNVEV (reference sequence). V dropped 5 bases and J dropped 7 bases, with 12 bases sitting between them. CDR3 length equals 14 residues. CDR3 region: CASSLWAPNSPLHF. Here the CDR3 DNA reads TGTGCCAGCAGTCTGTGGGCACCAAATTCACCCCTCCACTTT.

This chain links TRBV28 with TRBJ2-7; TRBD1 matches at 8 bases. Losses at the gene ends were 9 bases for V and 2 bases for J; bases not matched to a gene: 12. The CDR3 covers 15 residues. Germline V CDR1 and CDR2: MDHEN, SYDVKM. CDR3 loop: CASYPGGLPTYEQYF. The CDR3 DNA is TGTGCCAGTTACCCAGGGGGCCTCCCCACCTACGAGCAGTACTTC.

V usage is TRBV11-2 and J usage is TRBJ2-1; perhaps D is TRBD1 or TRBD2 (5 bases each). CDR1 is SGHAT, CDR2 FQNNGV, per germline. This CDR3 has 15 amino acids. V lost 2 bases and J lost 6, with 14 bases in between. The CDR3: CASSLIQGPTNEQFF. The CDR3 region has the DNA TGTGCCAGCAGCTTAATCCAGGGACCCACCAATGAGCAGTTCTTC.

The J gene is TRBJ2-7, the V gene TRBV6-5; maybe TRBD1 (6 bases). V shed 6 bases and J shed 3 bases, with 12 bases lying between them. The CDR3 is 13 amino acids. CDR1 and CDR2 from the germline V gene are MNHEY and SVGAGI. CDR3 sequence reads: CASSYHRDYEQYF. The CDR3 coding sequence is TGTGCCAGCAGCTATCACAGGGACTACGAGCAGTACTTC.

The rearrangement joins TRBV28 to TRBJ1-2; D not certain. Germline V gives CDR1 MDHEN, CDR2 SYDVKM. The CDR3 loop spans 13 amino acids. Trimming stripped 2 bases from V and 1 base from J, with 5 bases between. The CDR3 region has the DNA TGTGCCAGCAGTTTAATTCTTAACTATGGCTACACCTTC. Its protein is CASSLILNYGYTF.

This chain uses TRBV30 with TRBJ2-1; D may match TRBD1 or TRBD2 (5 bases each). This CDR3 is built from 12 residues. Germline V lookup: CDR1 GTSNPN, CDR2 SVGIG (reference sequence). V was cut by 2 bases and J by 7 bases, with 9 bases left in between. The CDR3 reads CAWSRGPNEQFF. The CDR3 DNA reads TGTGCCTGGAGTCGGGGACCGAATGAGCAGTTCTTC.

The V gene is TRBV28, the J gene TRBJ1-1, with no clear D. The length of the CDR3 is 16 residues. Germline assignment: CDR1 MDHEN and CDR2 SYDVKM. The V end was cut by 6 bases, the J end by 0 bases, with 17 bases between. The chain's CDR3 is CASRSSGRHMNTEAFF. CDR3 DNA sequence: TGTGCCAGCAGATCCTCCGGACGGCACATGAACACTGAAGCTTTCTTT.

CDR3 region: CASSLRETGELFF. The CDR3 DNA reads TGTGCCAGCAGCCTCAGGGAAACCGGGGAGCTGTTTTTT. The V and J genes are TRBV6-5 and TRBJ2-2; a weak D match, TRBD1 (5 bases). V was clipped by 6 bases and J by 5 bases, with 10 bases between them. The CDR3 extends over 13 amino acids. CDR1 is MNHEY and CDR2 is SVGAGI in the germline V gene.

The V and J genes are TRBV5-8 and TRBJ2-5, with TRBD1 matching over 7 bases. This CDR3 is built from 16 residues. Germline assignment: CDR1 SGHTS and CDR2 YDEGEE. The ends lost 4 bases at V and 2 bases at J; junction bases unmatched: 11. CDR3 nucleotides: TGTGCCAGCAGCCTGGGTTATAGCAGGGGGCAAGAGACCCAGTACTTC. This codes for CASSLGYSRGQETQYF.

CDR3 DNA: TGTGCCAGCAGCTTGGCCCCCGGACAGGGGGTTAATTCACCCCTCCACTTT. Translated: CASSLAPGQGVNSPLHF. The chain joins TRBV5-5 to TRBJ1-6; 10 positions agree with TRBD1. Germline V lookup: CDR1 SGHKS, CDR2 YYEKEE (reference sequence). This CDR3 region has 17 residues. Losses at the gene ends were 0 bases for V and 6 bases for J; bases not matched to a gene: 6.

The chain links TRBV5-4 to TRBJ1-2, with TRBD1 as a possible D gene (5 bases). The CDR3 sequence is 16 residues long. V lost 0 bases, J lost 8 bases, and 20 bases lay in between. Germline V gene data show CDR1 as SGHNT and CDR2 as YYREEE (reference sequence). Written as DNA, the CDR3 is TGTGCCAGCAGCTTGGAAACCGGGACCGCTGGTGGGGGCTACACCTTC. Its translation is CASSLETGTAGGGYTF.

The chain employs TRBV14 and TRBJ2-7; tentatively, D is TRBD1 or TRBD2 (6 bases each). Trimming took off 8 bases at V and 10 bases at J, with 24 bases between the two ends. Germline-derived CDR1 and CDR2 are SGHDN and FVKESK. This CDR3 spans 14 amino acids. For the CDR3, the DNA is TGTGCCAGCTCATCCCACGTTGGGGGGCTAGCCCAGTACTTC. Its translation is CASSSHVGGLAQYF.

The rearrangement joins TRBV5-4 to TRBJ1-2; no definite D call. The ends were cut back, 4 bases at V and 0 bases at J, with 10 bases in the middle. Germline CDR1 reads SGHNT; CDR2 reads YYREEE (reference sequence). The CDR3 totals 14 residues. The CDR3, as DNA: TGTGCCAGCAGCCCTCCGGGATCTAACTATGGCTACACCTTC. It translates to CASSPPGSNYGYTF.

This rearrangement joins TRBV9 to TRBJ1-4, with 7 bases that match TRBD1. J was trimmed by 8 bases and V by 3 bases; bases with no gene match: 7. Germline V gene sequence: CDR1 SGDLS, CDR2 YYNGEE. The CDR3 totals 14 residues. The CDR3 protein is CASSERGGSEKLFF. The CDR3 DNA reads TGTGCCAGCAGCGAGAGAGGGGGCTCCGAAAAACTGTTTTTT.

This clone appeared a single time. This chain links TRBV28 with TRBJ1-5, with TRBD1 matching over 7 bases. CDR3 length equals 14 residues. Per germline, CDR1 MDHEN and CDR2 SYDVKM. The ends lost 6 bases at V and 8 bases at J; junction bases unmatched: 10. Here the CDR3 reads CASSSRQGLKPQHF. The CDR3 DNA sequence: TGTGCCAGCAGCTCTCGACAGGGATTGAAGCCCCAGCATTTT.

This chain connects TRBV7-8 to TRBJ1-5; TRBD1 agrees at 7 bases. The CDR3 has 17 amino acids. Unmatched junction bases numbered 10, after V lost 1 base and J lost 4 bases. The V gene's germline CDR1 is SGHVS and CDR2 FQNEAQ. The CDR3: CASSLEGPQGLNQPQHF. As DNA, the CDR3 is TGTGCCAGCAGCTTAGAAGGCCCACAGGGGTTGAATCAGCCCCAGCATTTT.

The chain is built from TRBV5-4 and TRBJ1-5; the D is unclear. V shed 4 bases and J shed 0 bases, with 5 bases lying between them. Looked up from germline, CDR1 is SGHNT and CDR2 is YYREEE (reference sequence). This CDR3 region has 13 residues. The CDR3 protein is CASSLDSNQPQHF. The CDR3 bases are TGTGCCAGCAGCCTTGATAGCAATCAGCCCCAGCATTTT.

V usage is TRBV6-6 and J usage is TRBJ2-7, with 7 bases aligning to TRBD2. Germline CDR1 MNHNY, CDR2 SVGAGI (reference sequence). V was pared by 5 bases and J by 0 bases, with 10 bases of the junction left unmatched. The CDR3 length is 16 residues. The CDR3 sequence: CASSPPDGLGSYEQYF. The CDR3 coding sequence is TGTGCCAGCAGTCCACCGGACGGACTAGGCTCCTACGAGCAGTACTTC.

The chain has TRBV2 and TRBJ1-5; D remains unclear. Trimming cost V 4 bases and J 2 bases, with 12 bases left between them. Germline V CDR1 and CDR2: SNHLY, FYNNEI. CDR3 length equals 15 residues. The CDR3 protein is CASSGSSGGNQPQHF. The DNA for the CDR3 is TGTGCCAGCAGTGGTTCCAGCGGGGGCAATCAGCCCCAGCATTTT.

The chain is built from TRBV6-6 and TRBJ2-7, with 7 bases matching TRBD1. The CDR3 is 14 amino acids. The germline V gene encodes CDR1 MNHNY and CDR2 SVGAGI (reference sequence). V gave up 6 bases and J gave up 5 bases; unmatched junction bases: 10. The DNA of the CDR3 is TGTGCCAGCAGACAGGGACAGAGAGTCAACGAGCAGTACTTC. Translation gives CASRQGQRVNEQYF.

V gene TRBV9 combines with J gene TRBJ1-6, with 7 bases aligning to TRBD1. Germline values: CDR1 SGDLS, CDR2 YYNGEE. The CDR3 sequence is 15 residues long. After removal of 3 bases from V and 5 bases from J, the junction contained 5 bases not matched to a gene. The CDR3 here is CASSARGFDNSPLHF. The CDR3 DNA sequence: TGTGCCAGCAGCGCCAGGGGGTTTGATAATTCACCCCTCCACTTT. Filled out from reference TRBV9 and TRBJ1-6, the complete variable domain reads DSGVTQTPKHLITATGQRVTLRCSPRSGDLSVYWYQQSLDQGLQFLIQYYNGEERAKGNILERFSAQQFPDLHSELNLSSLELGDSALYFCASSARGFDNSPLHFGNGTRLTVT.

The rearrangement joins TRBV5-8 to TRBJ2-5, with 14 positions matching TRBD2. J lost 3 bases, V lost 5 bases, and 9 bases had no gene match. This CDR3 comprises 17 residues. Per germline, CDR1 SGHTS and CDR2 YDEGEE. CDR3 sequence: CASRWGLAGALKETQYF. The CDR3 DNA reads TGTGCCAGCAGATGGGGACTAGCGGGGGCGCTTAAAGAGACCCAGTACTTC.

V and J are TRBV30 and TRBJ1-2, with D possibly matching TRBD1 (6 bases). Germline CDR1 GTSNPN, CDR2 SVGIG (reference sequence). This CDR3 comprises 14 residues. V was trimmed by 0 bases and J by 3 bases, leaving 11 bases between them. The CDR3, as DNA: TGTGCCTGGAGTGTAGGGGGACCTTACTATGGCTACACCTTC. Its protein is CAWSVGGPYYGYTF.